These 6 T cell receptor beta chains came from one sample sequenced in a study of CD8+ T cells in alopecia areata. As for treatment: oral pan-JAK inhibitor, 5-10 mg twice daily. Sequencing relied on a cDNA template that was reverse transcribed from extracted RNA. Generated by immunoSEQ multiplex PCR, the TCRdb table keeps only in-frame clones and is missing some. The profile shows 150,000 to 200,000 clones, about 60% of them singletons. This specimen consisted of CD8+ T cells sorted from blood, obtained at week 24, from a patient treated with tofacitinib. These receptors all stem from a human donor with alopecia areata.

This clone has more than one count but fewer than ten. J is TRBJ2-7 and V is TRBV5-1; 12 nucleotides align to TRBD2. The CDR3 covers 17 residues. J gave up 3 bases and V 3 bases, and 10 bases lay outside the gene matches. Germline-derived CDR1 and CDR2 are SGHRS and YFSETQ. The CDR3 region has the DNA TGCGCCAGCAGCTCGAGACTAGCGGGGGAGCACCTCTACGAGCAGTACTTC. This translates into CASSSRLAGEHLYEQYF.

The chain is built from TRBV7-2 and TRBJ2-5, with D uncertain. Gene TRBJ2-7 matches the end of the DNA better, so the J call may be wrong. Germline V gives CDR1 SGHTA, CDR2 FQGNSA. This CDR3 has 14 residues. CDR3 sequence reads: CASSLDPNSYEQYF. CDR3 sequence (DNA): TGTGCCAGCAGCTTAGATCCCAACTCCTACGAGCAGTACTTC.

V and J are TRBV30 and TRBJ2-3, with D perhaps given as TRBD1 or TRBD2 (6 bases each). The CDR3 extends over 15 amino acids. V lost 1 base and J lost 2, with 13 bases in between. Per the germline V gene, CDR1 is GTSNPN and CDR2 is SVGIG (reference sequence). The CDR3 nucleotides read TGTGCCTGGAGTGGGGACCGGGGGCCCACAGATACGCAGTATTTT. Its translation is CAWSGDRGPTDTQYF.

This sequence joins TRBV4-1 and TRBJ1-2; D ambiguous. Germline lookup yields CDR1 MGHRA and CDR2 YSYEKL. The CDR3 is made up of 15 amino acids. V was clipped by 0 bases and J by 0 bases, with 8 bases between them. The CDR3 sequence is CASSQDRRANYGYTF. The CDR3 bases are TGCGCCAGCAGCCAAGATCGACGGGCTAACTATGGCTACACCTTC.

The chain uses TRBV5-1 and TRBJ1-2; D is possibly TRBD1 (5 bases). The CDR3 extends over 15 amino acids. Germline loops: CDR1 SGHRS, CDR2 YFSETQ. The V and J ends lost 4 bases and 4 bases respectively, with 17 bases between them. DNA of the CDR3: TGCGCCAGCAGCCCGATCGGGGCCGCCCTCTATGGCTACACCTTC. Its protein product is CASSPIGAALYGYTF.

This clone was seen only a few times. The CDR3 spells CAWSPNSYEQYF. CDR3 nucleotide sequence: TGTGCCTGGAGTCCCAACTCCTACGAGCAGTACTTC. The rearrangement links TRBV30 to TRBJ2-5; the D is unclear. The J call may be wrong; the DNA end is better matched by TRBJ2-7. Germline V gives CDR1 GTSNPN, CDR2 SVGIG (reference sequence). CDR3 length: 12 residues.